The next 15 T cell receptor beta chains were all read from a single sample in a study of molecular identifiers for immune sequencing clone quantification. TCRdb fed the PCR reads into MiXCR, producing one record per CDR3 protein. The table has around 300,000 distinct CDR3 sequences, roughly 23% seen once. The sequencing sample was made of naive CD8+ T cells from blood, with Jurkat cell RNA spiked in. Subset here: FACS-sorted CD8+CD4-CCR7+CD45RA+ naive T cells. Every receptor here comes from a human donor in good health. Some libraries in this study had Jurkat cell RNA spiked in.

This clonotype was seen repeatedly, ten times or more. The chain recombines TRBV24-1 with TRBJ2-1; weak D call: TRBD2 (5 bases). V lost 7 bases and J lost 5, with 8 bases in between. Germline CDR1 KGHDR, CDR2 SFDVKD. This CDR3 has 12 residues. This CDR3 reads CATSPGNNEQFF. CDR3 bases: TGTGCCACCAGCCCCGGGAACAATGAGCAGTTCTTC.

This clonotype was detected a few times. The chain has TRBV4-3 and TRBJ1-2, with D possibly matching TRBD1 (5 bases). The CDR3 has 16 residues. Trimming removed 2 bases from V and 1 base from J, with 14 bases in between. CDR1 is LGHNA and CDR2 is YSLEER in the germline V gene. CDR3 nucleotides: TGCGCCAGCAGCCAAACCGGGACCGTGAGTAACTATGGCTACACCTTC. This sequence encodes CASSQTGTVSNYGYTF.

Only a few counts were recorded for this clonotype. The chain uses TRBV19 and TRBJ2-7, with D possibly called TRBD1 or TRBD2 (5 bases each). With 1 base removed from V and 2 bases from J, the gap between germline ends came to 15 bases. Germline V gene lookup returns CDR1 LNHDA and CDR2 SQIVND (reference sequence). The CDR3 consists of 16 residues. For the CDR3, the DNA is TGTGCCAGTAGTATAGGATTTGAGGGGCTGACCTACGAGCAGTACTTC. Translating it yields CASSIGFEGLTYEQYF.

This clonotype was detected ten times or more. The CDR3 sequence is CASSLFPGGDGETQYF. CDR3 sequence (DNA): TGCGCCAGCAGCTTGTTTCCAGGGGGAGACGGAGAGACCCAGTACTTC. V usage is TRBV5-1 and J usage is TRBJ2-5; 7 bases map to TRBD1. CDR1 and CDR2 from the germline V gene are SGHRS and YFSETQ. The V segment lost 1 base and the J segment 4 bases; nucleotides outside the gene matches: 10. CDR3 length: 16 residues. Based on the CDR3 plus reference TRBV5-1 and TRBJ2-5, the full variable domain is KAGVTQTPRYLIKTRGQQVTLSCSPISGHRSVSWYQQTPGQGLQFLFEYFSETQRNKGNFPGRFSGRQFSNSRSEMNVSTLELGDSALYLCASSLFPGGDGETQYFGPGTRLLVL.

Concerning this clonotype: It may be a read error: a sequence one base away is much more abundant. V is TRBV7-9 and J is TRBJ2-7, with unresolved D. The CDR3 contains 13 residues. Per the germline V gene, CDR1 is SEHNR and CDR2 is FQNEAQ (reference sequence). This CDR3 reads CASSIGSSHEQYF. CDR3 nucleotide sequence: TGTGCCAGCAGCATAGGCAGCTCCCACGAGCAGTACTTC.

This clonotype was detected a few times. The rearrangement uses TRBV27 and TRBJ1-2, with D uncertain. V was trimmed by 2 bases and J by 4 bases, leaving 14 bases between them. The CDR3 sequence is 15 residues long. Germline-derived CDR1 and CDR2 are MNHEY and SMNVEV (reference sequence). DNA of the CDR3: TGTGCCAGCAGTTTAAAGGGCTCACTTAGCTATGGCTACACCTTC. It translates to CASSLKGSLSYGYTF.

Many counts were recorded for this clonotype. The rearrangement links TRBV28 to TRBJ2-5; D remains unclear. With 6 bases removed from V and 0 bases from J, the gap between germline ends came to 2 bases. This CDR3 contains 11 residues. Looked up from germline, CDR1 is MDHEN and CDR2 is SYDVKM. In DNA form, the CDR3 reads TGTGCCAGCAGCAACCAAGAGACCCAGTACTTC. It yields the protein CASSNQETQYF.

The rearrangement uses TRBV29-1 and TRBJ2-7; no firm D call. Between the trimmed V and J ends, which lost 0 bases and 11 bases, there was a span of 14 bases. The CDR3 is made up of 12 amino acids. Per the germline V gene, CDR1 is SQVTM and CDR2 is ANQGSEA. For the CDR3, the DNA is TGCAGCGTTGAAGAGGGCGGCATGTGGGAGTACTTC. Translating it yields CSVEEGGMWEYF.

This clonotype was seen a handful of times. A clone one base away is much larger, so this may be a read error. The genes are TRBV7-2 and TRBJ1-5; no reliable D call. This CDR3 is 15 amino acids long. Per the germline V gene, CDR1 is SGHTA and CDR2 is FQGNSA. The CDR3 nucleotides are TGTGCCGGCAGCCGAAATCATGACAGCAATCAGCCCCAGCATTTT. Its protein is CAGSRNHDSNQPQHF.

This clonotype was counted many times. The chain recombines TRBV5-4 with TRBJ2-7; tentatively, D is TRBD1 or TRBD2 (7 bases each). Trimming stripped 7 bases from V and 4 bases from J, with 15 bases between. Germline V gene data show CDR1 as SGHNT and CDR2 as YYREEE (reference sequence). This CDR3 has 13 amino acids. The CDR3 protein is CASRGGTEYEQYF. The CDR3, as DNA: TGTGCCAGCCGGGGAGGGACAGAGTACGAGCAGTACTTC.

This clonotype was observed a handful of times. V is TRBV27 and J is TRBJ1-5; D call uncertain. CDR3 size: 13 residues. Trimming stripped 5 bases from V and 2 bases from J, with 7 bases between. The germline gives CDR1 MNHEY, CDR2 SMNVEV (reference sequence). The CDR3, as DNA: TGTGCCAGCAGTCCGTGGGGCAATCAGCCCCAGCATTTT. Protein: CASSPWGNQPQHF.

This clonotype was detected a few times. The V gene is TRBV4-2, the J gene TRBJ2-2, with a weak D call TRBD2 (6 bases). V was clipped by 0 bases and J by 5 bases, with 7 bases between them. The CDR3 contains 14 residues. The germline V gene encodes CDR1 LGHNA and CDR2 YNFKEQ. The CDR3 is CASSQEGGTGELFF. In DNA, the CDR3 is TGTGCCAGCAGCCAAGAAGGAGGGACCGGGGAGCTGTTTTTT.

Comment on this clonotype: This clone may be a read error of a much larger clone one base away. V gene TRBV7-9 combines with J gene TRBJ1-3; D is unclear. Germline V gives CDR1 SEHNR, CDR2 FQNEAQ (reference sequence). The CDR3 runs 17 residues. V was pared by 1 base and J by 2 bases, with 15 bases between. This chain's CDR3 is CASSLGVPGPPGNTIYF. CDR3 in DNA: TGTGCCAGCAGCTTAGGAGTCCCAGGCCCTCCTGGAAACACCATATATTTT.

V is TRBV30 and J is TRBJ2-7, with 9 bases that match TRBD1. Germline V CDR1 and CDR2: GTSNPN, SVGIG (reference sequence). The CDR3 covers 14 residues. J lost 5 bases, V lost 2 bases, and 7 bases had no gene match. The CDR3 region is CAWSPGQGSHEQYF. The CDR3 coding sequence is TGTGCCTGGAGTCCGGGACAGGGTAGCCACGAGCAGTACTTC.

This clonotype was recorded many times. J is TRBJ2-4 and V is TRBV21-1; the table's TRBD1 call for D was not verified on the DNA. TRBV21-1 is classified as a pseudogene. This CDR3 spans 17 amino acids. The CDR3: CASSPDAGQGTKNIQYF. CDR3 DNA sequence: TGTGCCAGCAGCCCTGATGCGGGACAGGGTACCAAAAACATTCAGTACTTC.